The 22 T cell receptor beta chains listed next were all sequenced from one sample in a study of T cell repertoires in cytomegalovirus infection. Antigens of these TCRs are unknown. Each CDR3 protein gets one entry after TCRdb re-called the reads with MiXCR. The table has around 430,000 distinct CDR3 sequences, about 42% seen once. The material was cultured PBMCs, obtained from culture after CMV antigen stimulation. The origin of the receptors is a human donor in good health (CMV status not recorded). Some clones in this sample may be carry-over from other donors' samples.

The genes are TRBV7-2 and TRBJ1-1; D remains unclear. V lost 5 bases to trimming and J lost 4 bases, with 11 bases between them. CDR3 length: 13 amino acids. CDR1 SGHTA and CDR2 FQGNSA come from the germline V gene. CDR3 in DNA: TGTGCCAGCAGCGGGAACCGCGGCACTGAAGCTTTCTTT. Amino acids: CASSGNRGTEAFF.

This clonotype was found once. The genes are TRBV7-6 and TRBJ2-3, with D possibly matching TRBD2 (5 bases). The germline CDR1 and CDR2 sequences are SGHVS and FNYEAQ. V lost 1 base and J lost 3, with 8 bases in between. The CDR3 has 14 amino acids. CDR3 residues: CASSLGVATDTQYF. DNA of the CDR3: TGTGCCAGCAGCTTAGGGGTAGCGACAGATACGCAGTATTTT.

CDR3 residues: CASSPGGLEQFF. As DNA, the CDR3 is TGTGCCAGCAGCCCGGGGGGGTTAGAACAGTTCTTC. The chain recombines TRBV7-2 with TRBJ2-1; TRBD2 matches 8 bases. CDR1 is SGHTA, CDR2 FQGNSA, per germline. The V gene end was trimmed by 5 bases and the J gene end by 13 bases; junction bases not matched to a gene: 7. The CDR3 has 12 amino acids.

The chain uses TRBV5-1 and TRBJ2-2; 7 positions agree with TRBD1. Germline assignment: CDR1 SGHRS and CDR2 YFSETQ. The CDR3 length is 14 residues. V lost 4 bases and J lost 5; bases outside the gene matches: 5. The CDR3 reads CASSKDRRTGELFF. CDR3 DNA sequence: TGCGCCAGCAGCAAGGACAGGCGGACCGGGGAGCTGTTTTTT.

The rearrangement links TRBV6-5 to TRBJ2-1; TRBD1 matches at 11 bases. V was pared by 2 bases and J by 6 bases, with 6 bases of the junction left unmatched. The germline CDR1 and CDR2 sequences are MNHEY and SVGAGI. The CDR3 is 16 amino acids. The CDR3 is CASSYHGTGGFNEQFF. CDR3 in DNA: TGTGCCAGCAGTTACCATGGGACAGGGGGATTCAATGAGCAGTTCTTC.

This clonotype was counted a few times. V and J are TRBV4-1 and TRBJ2-1; D might be TRBD2 (6 bases). Per germline, CDR1 MGHRA and CDR2 YSYEKL. The V end lost 1 base, the J end lost 1 base, and 11 bases lay between the germline ends. The CDR3 consists of 16 residues. In nucleotides, the CDR3 is TGCGCCAGCAGCCAAGGGCAGGAGGGTTCCTACAATGAGCAGTTCTTC. Translation gives CASSQGQEGSYNEQFF.

The chain links TRBV7-8 to TRBJ1-1; 7 nucleotides agree with TRBD1. The CDR3 sequence is 16 residues long. CDR1 and CDR2 from the germline V gene are SGHVS and FQNEAQ. The ends lost 7 bases at V and 5 bases at J; junction bases unmatched: 16. In nucleotides, the CDR3 is TGTGCCAGCACCAGATCACCACGACAGGGAGGGACTGAAGCTTTCTTT. Its protein product is CASTRSPRQGGTEAFF.

This clonotype was observed a handful of times. The J gene is TRBJ2-3, the V gene TRBV7-2; a weak D match, TRBD2 (6 bases). CDR3 length: 16 residues. The germline CDR1 and CDR2 sequences are SGHTA and FQGNSA. Trimming removed 1 base from V and 3 bases from J, with 14 bases in between. CDR3 protein: CASSLDSVGRTDTQYF. The CDR3 DNA is TGTGCCAGCAGCTTAGATTCAGTGGGGAGGACAGATACGCAGTATTTT.

V gene TRBV6-1 combines with J gene TRBJ2-5; D is unresolved. V was shortened by 0 bases and J by 2 bases, with 10 bases between the two germline ends. CDR3 length: 15 residues. CDR1 MNHNS and CDR2 SASEGT come from the germline V gene. CDR3 in amino acids: CASSEAQVGQETQYF. In DNA form, the CDR3 reads TGTGCCAGCAGTGAAGCGCAGGTTGGTCAAGAGACCCAGTACTTC.

The V gene is TRBV7-6, the J gene TRBJ1-1; 8 nucleotides match TRBD1. The CDR3 is 15 amino acids. Germline CDR1 and CDR2: SGHVS and FNYEAQ. J lost 5 bases, V lost 4 bases, and 9 bases had no gene match. In DNA form, the CDR3 reads TGTGCCAGCAGCTCCAGGGGGCTCCAAGGGACTGAAGCTTTCTTT. Translated, it gives CASSSRGLQGTEAFF.

The sample holds a few counts of this clonotype. The genes are TRBV12-3 or TRBV12-4 and TRBJ2-5; 8 nucleotides line up with TRBD2. The CDR3 has 16 residues. The ends lost 0 bases at V and 5 bases at J; junction bases unmatched: 8. CDR3 nucleotides: TGTGCCAGCAGTTTAGCTCCGCCTAGCGGGTTTGAGACCCAGTACTTC. It translates to CASSLAPPSGFETQYF.

This chain links TRBV6-5 with TRBJ2-1; TRBD2 aligns across 7 bases. Germline trimming cut 2 bases from V and 8 bases from J; bases unmatched to any gene: 15. CDR1 MNHEY and CDR2 SVGAGI come from the germline V gene. This CDR3 is built from 17 residues. The CDR3 is CASSYGITSESKDEQFF. CDR3 nucleotide sequence: TGTGCCAGCAGTTACGGGATCACTAGCGAGAGCAAGGATGAGCAGTTCTTC.

To note about this clonotype: Compared with germline, one end of the junction differs, possibly owing to a read error. The chain has TRBV19 and TRBJ2-7, with D perhaps matching TRBD2 (6 bases). This CDR3 comprises 17 residues. Per germline, CDR1 LNHDA and CDR2 SQIVND (reference sequence). CDR3 sequence (DNA): TGTGCCAGCAGTATGGCAGGAGGGTATCCCTCATCCTACGAGCAGTACTTC. It encodes CASSMAGGYPSSYEQYF.

The chain's CDR3 is CASSLGLGQFF. The CDR3 coding sequence is TGTGCCAGCAGCTTGGGACTAGGGCAGTTCTTC. The chain joins TRBV7-2 to TRBJ2-1, with TRBD2 identical over 8 bases. The CDR3 is made up of 11 amino acids. The V gene end was trimmed by 3 bases and the J gene end by 12 bases; junction bases not matched to a gene: 1. CDR1 and CDR2 from the germline V gene are SGHTA and FQGNSA.

The V call is TRBV20-1, the J call TRBJ1-1; D call uncertain. The germline V gene has CDR1 DFQATT and CDR2 SNEGSKA (reference sequence). This CDR3 has 14 amino acids. V was pared by 1 base and J by 10 bases, with 19 bases between. The CDR3 nucleotides read TGCAGTGCTAGAGCCCTAAGGGCGGGCTCAGGAGCTTTCTTT. It encodes CSARALRAGSGAFF.

This clonotype was observed a few times. The chain is built from TRBV7-2 and TRBJ2-1; the D is unclear. This CDR3 contains 16 residues. Between the trimmed V and J ends, which lost 6 bases and 6 bases, there was a span of 21 bases. Germline V CDR1 and CDR2: SGHTA, FQGNSA. As DNA, the CDR3 is TGTGCCAGCAGTCTCGGTGGGGTCTCATGGGTCAATGAGCAGTTCTTC. Protein: CASSLGGVSWVNEQFF.

This rearrangement joins TRBV2 to TRBJ2-5; tentative D call: TRBD2 (7 bases). CDR3 size: 13 residues. Germline values: CDR1 SNHLY, CDR2 FYNNEI. The CDR3 spells CAGQGQERGTQYF. CDR3 coding DNA: TGTGCTGGGCAGGGGCAGGAGCGGGGGACCCAGTACTTC.

This clonotype was seen only once. The rearrangement joins TRBV4-1 to TRBJ2-1; D is unclear. The CDR3 runs to 14 residues. CDR1 and CDR2 (germline): MGHRA, YSYEKL. The V end was cut by 8 bases, the J end by 0 bases, with 11 bases between. This CDR3 reads CASAKQSSYNEQFF. CDR3 sequence (DNA): TGCGCCAGCGCAAAGCAGAGCTCCTACAATGAGCAGTTCTTC.

The gene calls are TRBV12-3 or TRBV12-4 and TRBJ2-3, with D perhaps being TRBD1 or TRBD2 (6 bases each). The CDR3 consists of 15 residues. V was shortened by 6 bases and J by 4 bases, with 17 bases between the two germline ends. CDR3 amino acids: CASSPLGGIADTQYF. The CDR3 DNA follows: TGTGCCAGCAGCCCATTAGGGGGGATAGCAGATACGCAGTATTTT.

The chain combines TRBV5-4 with TRBJ2-1, with 9 nucleotides matching TRBD1. Trimming took 4 bases from V and 4 from J; bases not matched to a gene: 6. The length of the CDR3 is 15 residues. The V gene's germline CDR1 is SGHNT and CDR2 YYREEE (reference sequence). In DNA form, the CDR3 reads TGTGCCAGCAGCAGTGACAGGGGGGGATACAATGAGCAGTTCTTC. Amino acids: CASSSDRGGYNEQFF.

V is TRBV7-9 and J is TRBJ2-7; D might be TRBD2 (5 bases). Germline loops: CDR1 SEHNR, CDR2 FQNEAQ (reference sequence). This CDR3 is 14 amino acids long. Trimming removed 5 bases at V and 2 bases at J, with 13 bases between. The CDR3 nucleotides read TGTGCCAGCAGCATCGACGGGGTTCCCTACGAGCAGTACTTC. It codes for CASSIDGVPYEQYF.

A remark on this clonotype: A clone one base away is much larger, so this may be a read error. Since no conserved phenylalanine or tryptophan closes the CDR3, a read error is the likely cause. The chain has TRBV7-2 and TRBJ1-4; D is unresolved. The CDR3 consists of 15 residues. Germline V CDR1 and CDR2: SGHTA, FQGNSA. Trimming pared 5 bases from V and 7 bases from J, leaving 17 bases between. The CDR3 spells CASSPPNTQFEKLFY. CDR3 bases: TGTGCCAGCAGCCCTCCCAATACTCAGTTTGAAAAACTGTTTTAT.